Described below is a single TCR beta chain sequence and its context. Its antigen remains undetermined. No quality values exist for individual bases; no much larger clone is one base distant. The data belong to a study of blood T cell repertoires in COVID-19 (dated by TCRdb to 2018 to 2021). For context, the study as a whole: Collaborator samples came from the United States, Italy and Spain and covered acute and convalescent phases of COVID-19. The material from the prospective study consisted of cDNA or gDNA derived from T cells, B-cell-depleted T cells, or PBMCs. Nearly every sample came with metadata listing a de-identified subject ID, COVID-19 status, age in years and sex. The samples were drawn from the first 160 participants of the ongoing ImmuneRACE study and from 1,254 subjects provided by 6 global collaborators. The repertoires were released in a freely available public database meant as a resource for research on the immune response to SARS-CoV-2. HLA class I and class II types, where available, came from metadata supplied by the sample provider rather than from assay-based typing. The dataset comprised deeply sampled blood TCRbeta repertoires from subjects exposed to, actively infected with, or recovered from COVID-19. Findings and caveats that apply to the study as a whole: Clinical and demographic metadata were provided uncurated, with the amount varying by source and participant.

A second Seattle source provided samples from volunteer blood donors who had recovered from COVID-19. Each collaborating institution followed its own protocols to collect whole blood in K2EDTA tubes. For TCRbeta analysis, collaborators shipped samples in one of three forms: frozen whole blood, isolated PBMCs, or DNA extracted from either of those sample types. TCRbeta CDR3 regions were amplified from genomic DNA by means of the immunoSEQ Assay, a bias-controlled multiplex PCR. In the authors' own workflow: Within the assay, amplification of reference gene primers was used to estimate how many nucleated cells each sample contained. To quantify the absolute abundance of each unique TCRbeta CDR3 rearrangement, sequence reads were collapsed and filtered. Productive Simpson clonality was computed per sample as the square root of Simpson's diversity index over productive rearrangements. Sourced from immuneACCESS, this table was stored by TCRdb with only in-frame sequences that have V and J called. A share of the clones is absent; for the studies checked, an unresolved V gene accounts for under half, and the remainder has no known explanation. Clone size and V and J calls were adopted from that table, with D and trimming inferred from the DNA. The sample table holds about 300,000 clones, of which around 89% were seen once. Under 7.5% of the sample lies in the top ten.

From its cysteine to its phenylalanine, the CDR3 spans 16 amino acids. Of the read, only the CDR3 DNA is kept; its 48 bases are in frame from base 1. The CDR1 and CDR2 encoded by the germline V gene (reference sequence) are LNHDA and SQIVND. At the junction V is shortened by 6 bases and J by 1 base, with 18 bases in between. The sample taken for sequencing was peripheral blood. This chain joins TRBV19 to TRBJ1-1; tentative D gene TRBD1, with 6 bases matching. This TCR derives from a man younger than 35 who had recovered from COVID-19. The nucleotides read TGTGCCAGTAGAATATCGGGGGGCCGGGGGAACACTGAAGCTTTCTTT. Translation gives CASRISGGRGNTEAFF. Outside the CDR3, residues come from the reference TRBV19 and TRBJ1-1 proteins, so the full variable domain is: DGGITQSPKYLFRKEGQNVTLSCEQNLNHDAMYWYRQDPGQGLRLIYYSQIVNDFQKGDIAEGYSVSREKKESFPLTVTSAQKNPTAFYLCASRISGGRGNTEAFFGQGTRLTVV.